This T cell receptor beta chain was profiled in a study of cytomegalovirus exposure and HLA in healthy donors. This clone was seen once. Antigen specificity is unknown. Study-level points and caveats: There were several of the most significant clusters that appeared linked to common viral pathogens in a later analysis. Immune exposure information available was restricted to CMV serostatus.

CDR3 length: 11 residues. Germline V gives CDR1 MDHEN, CDR2 SYDVKM. Between the trimmed V and J ends, which lost 8 bases and 1 base, there was a span of 6 bases. PCR involved 60 Vbeta and 13 Jbeta primers. The table came from immunoSEQ multiplex PCR; TCRdb's copy has only in-frame clones and leaves some out. This sample carries 100,000 to 150,000 clones, about four fifths of them seen once, and the ten largest clones take about 2%. The sequenced sample was PBMCs. The V call is TRBV28, the J call TRBJ2-7; D not certain. The TCR sequence derives from a man in his late teens or twenties in good health and CMV-seronegative. CDR3 loop: CASGVSYEQYF. The CDR3 nucleotides are TGTGCCAGCGGAGTTTCCTACGAGCAGTACTTC.